The 5 T cell receptor beta chains given below trace back to one sample, sequenced in a study of beta chain features in type 1 diabetes. Expressed TCRB transcripts were sequenced because the isolated RNA had all been reverse transcribed beforehand. The protocol was immunoSEQ multiplex PCR, while the TCRdb copy is restricted to in-frame clones and leaves out a portion. Of fewer than 350,000 clones in the sample, about 7.8% were seen once. Input material: central memory CD4+ T cells from blood. Receptor source: a woman in her late teens or twenties in good health.

This clone was observed many times. This chain links TRBV14 with TRBJ2-1; 8 bases fit TRBD2. The CDR3 contains 14 residues. The germline CDR1 and CDR2 sequences are SGHDN and FVKESK. Trimming at V came to 4 bases and at J to 6 bases, leaving 5 bases not matched to a gene. For the CDR3, the DNA is TGTGCCAGCAGCCGAAAAACTAGCGGCAATGAGCAGTTCTTC. It codes for CASSRKTSGNEQFF.

Only a few counts were recorded for this clone. The rearrangement joins TRBV27 to TRBJ2-1, with D maybe TRBD2 (6 bases). This CDR3 is 14 amino acids long. Per germline, CDR1 MNHEY and CDR2 SMNVEV (reference sequence). Trimming pared 6 bases from V and 3 bases from J, leaving 12 bases between. Here the CDR3 reads CASSPGARYNEQFF. CDR3 bases: TGTGCCAGCAGCCCGGGAGCCCGCTACAATGAGCAGTTCTTC.

The table lists this clone with a few counts. The chain joins TRBV5-6 to TRBJ1-5; the match to TRBD1 covers 7 bases. After removal of 5 bases from V and 5 bases from J, the junction contained 10 bases not matched to a gene. The CDR3 runs 15 residues. Germline loops: CDR1 SGHDT, CDR2 YYEEEE. The CDR3 coding sequence is TGTGCCAGCAGAGCTGCCGGGACAGAGGATCAGCCCCAGCATTTT. Translated, it gives CASRAAGTEDQPQHF.

The chain has TRBV15 and TRBJ1-5; possible D gene TRBD1, 5 bases. V gave up 0 bases and J gave up 4 bases, with 10 bases separating them. The CDR3 contains 15 residues. Germline CDR1 and CDR2: LNHNV and YYDKDF (reference sequence). The CDR3 DNA is TGTGCCACCAGCAGAGATGACAGACAAAATCAGCCCCAGCATTTT. It encodes CATSRDDRQNQPQHF.

The chain employs TRBV20-1 and TRBJ2-7; 7 positions agree with TRBD1. Germline V gene data show CDR1 as DFQATT and CDR2 as SNEGSKA (reference sequence). This CDR3 contains 11 residues. After removal of 4 bases from V and 6 bases from J, the junction contained 3 bases not matched to a gene. The CDR3 here is CSATGQSEQYF. CDR3 DNA: TGCAGTGCTACGGGACAGAGCGAGCAGTACTTC.